The clone carrying this TCR beta chain was counted at least ten times. Its specificity is unknown. At one boundary the junction diverges from the germline segment, which might be a read error. The template for TCR beta VDJ and CDR3 sequence profiling was genomic DNA. TCRdb passed the reads through MiXCR, listing each CDR3 protein once. The sample has about 180,000 distinct CDR3 sequences; around 48% are singletons. These data belong to a study of CD8+CD57+ T cells in acquired aplastic anemia. Findings and caveats of the study: Over 25 CD8+ CDR3 sequences occurred in both the patients and the controls.

Patients sequenced had flow cytometry evidence of CD8+CD57+ cell expansion. At the time of blood sampling, patients had not yet received any therapy. The germline CDR1 and CDR2 sequences are SNHLY and FYNNEI. This CDR3 spans 15 amino acids. This chain links TRBV2 with TRBJ2-2; perhaps D is TRBD1 or TRBD2 (5 bases each). The receptor comes from a human donor with aplastic anemia. Sample: sorted CD4+, CD8+, or CD8+CD57+ T cells (not recorded which) from PBMCs. Here the CDR3 reads CASITPGTNTGEPFF. CDR3 bases: TGTGCCAGCATCACCCCGGGGACCAACACCGGGGAGCCGTTTTTT.